This TCR beta chain was documented in a study of CD8+CD57+ T cells in acquired aplastic anemia. CDR1 and CDR2 from the germline V gene are SGHRS and YFSETQ. The V segment lost 0 bases and the J segment 7 bases; nucleotides outside the gene matches: 8. The CDR3 sequence is 15 residues long. This clonotype has a handful of counts. Previously, flow cytometry had revealed CD8+CD57+ cell expansion in the patients chosen for sequencing. TCR beta VDJ and CDR3 were profiled, and genomic DNA was the template. TCRdb re-called the reads with MiXCR, one entry per CDR3 protein. The table has approximately 300,000 distinct CDR3 sequences, 56% seen once.

The sequenced sample was sorted CD4+, CD8+, or CD8+CD57+ T cells (not recorded which) from PBMCs. V gene TRBV5-1 combines with J gene TRBJ2-7; 9 nucleotides agree with TRBD2. The origin of this receptor is a human donor with aplastic anemia. The CDR3 reads CASSLDGGRAGEQYF. The CDR3 bases are TGCGCCAGCAGCTTGGATGGCGGGAGGGCCGGAGAGCAGTACTTC.